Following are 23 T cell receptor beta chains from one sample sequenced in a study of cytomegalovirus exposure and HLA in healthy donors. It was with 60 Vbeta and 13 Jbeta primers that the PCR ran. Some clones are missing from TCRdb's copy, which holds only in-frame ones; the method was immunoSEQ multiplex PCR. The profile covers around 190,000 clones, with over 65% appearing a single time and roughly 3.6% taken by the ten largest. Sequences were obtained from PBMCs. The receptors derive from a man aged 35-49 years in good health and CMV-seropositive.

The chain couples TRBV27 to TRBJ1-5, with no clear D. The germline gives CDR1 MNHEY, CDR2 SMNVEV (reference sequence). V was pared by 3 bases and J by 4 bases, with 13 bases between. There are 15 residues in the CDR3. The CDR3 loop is CASSFIGEPNQPQHF. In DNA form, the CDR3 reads TGTGCCAGCAGTTTTATCGGGGAGCCGAATCAGCCCCAGCATTTT.

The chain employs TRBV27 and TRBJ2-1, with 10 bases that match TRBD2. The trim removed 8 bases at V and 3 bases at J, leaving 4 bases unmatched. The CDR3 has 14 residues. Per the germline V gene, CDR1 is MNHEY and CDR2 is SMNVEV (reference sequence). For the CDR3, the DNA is TGTGCCAGCTATAGCGGGGGGTTCTACAATGAGCAGTTCTTC. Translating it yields CASYSGGFYNEQFF.

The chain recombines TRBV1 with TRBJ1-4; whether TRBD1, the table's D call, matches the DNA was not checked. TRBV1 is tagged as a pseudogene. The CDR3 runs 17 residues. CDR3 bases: TGCACCAGCAGCCCCCGCCAGGACAGCGCGGGTGTTGAAAAACTGTTTTTT. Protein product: CTSSPRQDSAGVEKLFF.

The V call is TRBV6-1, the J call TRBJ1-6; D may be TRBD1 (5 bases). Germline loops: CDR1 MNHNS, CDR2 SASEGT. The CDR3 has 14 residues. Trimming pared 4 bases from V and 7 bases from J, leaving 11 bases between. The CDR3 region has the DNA TGTGCCAGCAGTGGTGGTGACAGAAATTCACCCCTCCACTTT. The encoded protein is CASSGGDRNSPLHF.

The CDR3 protein is CASSESGEGVQTYEQYF. Here the CDR3 DNA reads TGCGCCAGCAGTGAGTCGGGGGAGGGGGTACAAACCTACGAGCAGTACTTC. The chain joins TRBV10-1 to TRBJ2-7, with D perhaps matching TRBD2 (7 bases). The CDR3 totals 17 residues. CDR1 and CDR2 (germline): WNHNN, SYGVQD (reference sequence). V shed 0 bases and J shed 2 bases, with 17 bases lying between them.

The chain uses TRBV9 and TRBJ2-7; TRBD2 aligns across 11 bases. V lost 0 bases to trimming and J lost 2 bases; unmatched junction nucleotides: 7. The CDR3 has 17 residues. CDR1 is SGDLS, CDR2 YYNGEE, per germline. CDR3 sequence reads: CASSVGLAGGVPYEQYF. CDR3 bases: TGTGCCAGCAGCGTAGGCCTAGCGGGAGGAGTTCCCTACGAGCAGTACTTC.

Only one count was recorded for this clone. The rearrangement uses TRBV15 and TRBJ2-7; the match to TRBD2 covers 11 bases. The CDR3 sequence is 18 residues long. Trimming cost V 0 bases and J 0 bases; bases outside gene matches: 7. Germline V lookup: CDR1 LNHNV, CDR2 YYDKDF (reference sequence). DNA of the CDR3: TGTGCCACCAGCAGAGATGCTAGCGGGAGGATGAGCTCCTACGAGCAGTACTTC. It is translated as CATSRDASGRMSSYEQYF.

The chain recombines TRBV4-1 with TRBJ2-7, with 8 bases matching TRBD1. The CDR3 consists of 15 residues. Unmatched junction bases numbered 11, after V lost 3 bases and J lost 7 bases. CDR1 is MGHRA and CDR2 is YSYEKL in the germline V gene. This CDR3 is CASSQWEDRAREQYF. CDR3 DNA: TGCGCCAGCAGCCAGTGGGAGGACAGGGCTCGAGAGCAGTACTTC.

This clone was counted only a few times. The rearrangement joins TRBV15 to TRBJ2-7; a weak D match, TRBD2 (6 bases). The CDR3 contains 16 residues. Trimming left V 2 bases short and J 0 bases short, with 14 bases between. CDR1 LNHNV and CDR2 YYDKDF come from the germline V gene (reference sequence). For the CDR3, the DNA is TGTGCCACCAGCAGAATTAGCGGCCCGAGCTCCTACGAGCAGTACTTC. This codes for CATSRISGPSSYEQYF.

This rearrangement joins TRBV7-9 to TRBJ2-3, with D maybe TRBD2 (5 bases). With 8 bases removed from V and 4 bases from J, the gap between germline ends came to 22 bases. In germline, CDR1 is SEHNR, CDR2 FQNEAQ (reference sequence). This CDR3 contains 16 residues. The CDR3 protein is CASYIIGLASADTQYF. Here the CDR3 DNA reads TGTGCCAGCTATATCATTGGCTTAGCGTCTGCAGATACGCAGTATTTT. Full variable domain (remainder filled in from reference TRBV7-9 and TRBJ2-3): DTGVSQNPRHKITKRGQNVTFRCDPISEHNRLYWYRQTLGQGPEFLTYFQNEAQLEKSRLLSDRFSAERPKGSFSTLEIQRTEQGDSAMYLCASYIIGLASADTQYFGPGTRLTVL.

CDR3 sequence: CASNIGREPYEQYF. The DNA for the CDR3 is TGTGCCAGCAATATTGGACGGGAACCCTACGAGCAGTACTTC. The V gene is TRBV6-6, the J gene TRBJ2-7; possible D gene TRBD2, 5 bases. The CDR3 covers 14 residues. Germline CDR1 is MNHNY and CDR2 is SVGAGI (reference sequence). The V and J ends lost 7 bases and 2 bases respectively, with 15 bases between them.

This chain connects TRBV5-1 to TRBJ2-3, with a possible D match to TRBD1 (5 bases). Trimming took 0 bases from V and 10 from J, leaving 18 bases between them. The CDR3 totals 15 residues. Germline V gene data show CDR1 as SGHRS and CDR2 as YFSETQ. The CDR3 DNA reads TGCGCCAGCAGCTTGGCCGATAACCGACAGTTGCCGCAGTATTTT. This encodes CASSLADNRQLPQYF.

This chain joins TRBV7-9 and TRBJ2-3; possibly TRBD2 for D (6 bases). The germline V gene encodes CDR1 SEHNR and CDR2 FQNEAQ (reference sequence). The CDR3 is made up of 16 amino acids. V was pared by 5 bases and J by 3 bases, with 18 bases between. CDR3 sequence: CASSPAPGSVTDTQYF. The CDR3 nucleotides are TGTGCCAGCAGCCCCGCCCCCGGGAGCGTTACAGATACGCAGTATTTT.

CDR3 in amino acids: CASSLGLAGQETQYF. The CDR3 bases are TGTGCCAGCAGCTTGGGACTAGCGGGGCAAGAGACCCAGTACTTC. The chain links TRBV7-6 to TRBJ2-5; TRBD2 matches at 13 bases. Germline CDR1 reads SGHVS; CDR2 reads FNYEAQ. The CDR3 length is 15 residues. V was pared by 3 bases and J by 2 bases, with 0 bases of the junction left unmatched.

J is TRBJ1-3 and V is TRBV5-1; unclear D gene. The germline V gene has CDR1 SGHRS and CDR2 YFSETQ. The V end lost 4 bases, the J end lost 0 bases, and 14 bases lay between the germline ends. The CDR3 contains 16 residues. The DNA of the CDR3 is TGCGCCAGCAGCCCTGGTGGCTTAAGCTCTGGAAACACCATATATTTT. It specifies CASSPGGLSSGNTIYF.

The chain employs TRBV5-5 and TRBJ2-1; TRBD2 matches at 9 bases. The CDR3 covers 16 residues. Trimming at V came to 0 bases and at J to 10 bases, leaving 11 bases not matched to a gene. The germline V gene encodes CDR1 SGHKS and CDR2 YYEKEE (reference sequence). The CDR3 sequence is CASSLDLSGSGEEQFF. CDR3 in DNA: TGTGCCAGCAGCTTGGACCTTAGCGGGAGTGGAGAGGAGCAGTTCTTC.

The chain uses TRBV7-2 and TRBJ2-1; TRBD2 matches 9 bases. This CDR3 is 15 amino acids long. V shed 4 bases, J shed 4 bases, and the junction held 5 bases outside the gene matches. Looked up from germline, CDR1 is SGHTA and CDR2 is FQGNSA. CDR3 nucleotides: TGTGCCAGCAGCTCTAGCGGGAACCTATACAATGAGCAGTTCTTC. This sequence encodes CASSSSGNLYNEQFF. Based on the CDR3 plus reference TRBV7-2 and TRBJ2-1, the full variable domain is GAGVSQSPSNKVTEKGKDVELRCDPISGHTALYWYRQSLGQGLEFLIYFQGNSAPDKSGLPSDRFSAERTGGSVSTLTIQRTQQEDSAVYLCASSSSGNLYNEQFFGPGTRLTVL.

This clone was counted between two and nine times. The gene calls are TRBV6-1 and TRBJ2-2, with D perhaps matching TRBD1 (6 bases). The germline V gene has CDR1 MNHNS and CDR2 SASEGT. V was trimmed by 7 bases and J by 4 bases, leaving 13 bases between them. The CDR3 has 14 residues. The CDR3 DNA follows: TGTGCCAGCAAACAGGGTATCTCCACCGGGGAGCTGTTTTTT. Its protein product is CASKQGISTGELFF.

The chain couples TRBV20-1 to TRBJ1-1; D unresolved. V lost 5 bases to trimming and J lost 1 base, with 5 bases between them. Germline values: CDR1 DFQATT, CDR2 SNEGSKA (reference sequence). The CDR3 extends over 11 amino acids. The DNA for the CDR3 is TGCAGTGCTCCATGGAACACTGAAGCTTTCTTT. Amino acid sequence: CSAPWNTEAFF.

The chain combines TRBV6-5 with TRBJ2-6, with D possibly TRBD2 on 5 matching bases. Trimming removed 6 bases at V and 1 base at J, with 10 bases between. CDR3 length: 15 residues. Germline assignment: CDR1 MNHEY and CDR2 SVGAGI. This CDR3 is CASSRDGSGANVLTF. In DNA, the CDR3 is TGTGCCAGCAGCCGGGATGGGTCTGGGGCCAACGTCCTGACTTTC.

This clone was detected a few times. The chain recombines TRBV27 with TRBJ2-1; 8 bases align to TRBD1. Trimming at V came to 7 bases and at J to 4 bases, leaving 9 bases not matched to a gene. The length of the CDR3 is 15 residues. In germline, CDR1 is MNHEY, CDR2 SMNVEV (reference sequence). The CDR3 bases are TGTGCCAGCAACCCAGGGGGCCCAAGATACAATGAGCAGTTCTTC. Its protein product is CASNPGGPRYNEQFF.

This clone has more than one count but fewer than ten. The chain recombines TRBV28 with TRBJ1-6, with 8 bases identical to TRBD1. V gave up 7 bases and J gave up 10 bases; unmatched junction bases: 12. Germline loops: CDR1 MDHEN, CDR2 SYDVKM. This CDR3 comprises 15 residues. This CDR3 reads CASTPPGTGASPLHF. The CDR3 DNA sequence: TGTGCCAGCACCCCTCCAGGGACAGGTGCCTCACCCCTCCACTTT. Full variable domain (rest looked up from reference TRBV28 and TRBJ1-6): DVKVTQSSRYLVKRTGEKVFLECVQDMDHENMFWYRQDPGLGLRLIYFSYDVKMKEKGDIPEGYSVSREKKERFSLILESASTNQTSMYLCASTPPGTGASPLHFGNGTRLTVT.

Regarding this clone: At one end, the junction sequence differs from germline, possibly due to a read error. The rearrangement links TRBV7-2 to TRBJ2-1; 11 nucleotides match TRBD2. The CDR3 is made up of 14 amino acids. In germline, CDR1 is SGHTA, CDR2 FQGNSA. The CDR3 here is CASSLALAGGEQFF. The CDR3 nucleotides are TGTGCCAGCAGCCTAGCGCTAGCGGGAGGTGAGCAGTTCTTC.